These T cell receptor beta chains were read from a single sample in a study of OX40 agonist ivuxolimab in advanced cancers. The data were produced by immunoSEQ multiplex PCR, yet TCRdb's version contains in-frame clones alone and is incomplete. Here the sample spans tens of thousands of clones, about four fifths being singletons. This specimen consisted of CD4+ or CD8+ T cells sorted from blood, obtained in a trial of the OX40 agonist ivuxolimab. All receptors come from an adult with an advanced solid tumor such as melanoma, head and neck, liver or kidney cancer. CDR3s include the opening cysteine and the closing phenylalanine or tryptophan. The order of the fields is V gene, CDR3 protein.

>TRBV4-1
CASSQDQESEQYF
>TRBV7-8
CASSLAAVQETQYF
>TRBV7-6
CASSLKEDGELFF
>TRBV2
CASRQTGAGEKLFF
>TRBV27
CASKGLAPGETQYF
>TRBV6-1
CASDRQGFGAGEQYF
>TRBV6-6
CASRTTDTQYF
>TRBV25-1
CASSESWGGTTDTQYF
>TRBV2
CASRDRGPNSPLHF
>TRBV5-8
CASSPRSVRGYEQYF
>TRBV9
CASSVGPNEKLFF
>TRBV30
CARDQRGYGYTF
>TRBV4-1
CASSHLGGLGNTIYF
>TRBV6-6
CASSYGRVRDQPQHF
>TRBV9
CASSVEDRGLRGYTF
>TRBV28
CASSFLDSSPGGTQYF
>TRBV30
CAWSRDRGVEETQYF
>TRBV11-2
CASSTSGGANEKLFF
>TRBV6-1
CASSEQGSAKNIQYF
>TRBV2
CASNPQGSTTDTQYF
>TRBV18
CASSPPGRRQETQYF
>TRBV5-1
CASSLAQAQETQYF
>TRBV11-1
CASSFTAMNTEAFF
>TRBV30
CAWRASGANVLTF
>TRBV11-2
CASSLDGGGGETQYF
>TRBV6-1
CAIQQGTAFYEQYF
>TRBV11-2
CASSLGGTTNEKLFF
>TRBV20-1
CSARVEETQYF
>TRBV20-1
CSARTDVAQYF